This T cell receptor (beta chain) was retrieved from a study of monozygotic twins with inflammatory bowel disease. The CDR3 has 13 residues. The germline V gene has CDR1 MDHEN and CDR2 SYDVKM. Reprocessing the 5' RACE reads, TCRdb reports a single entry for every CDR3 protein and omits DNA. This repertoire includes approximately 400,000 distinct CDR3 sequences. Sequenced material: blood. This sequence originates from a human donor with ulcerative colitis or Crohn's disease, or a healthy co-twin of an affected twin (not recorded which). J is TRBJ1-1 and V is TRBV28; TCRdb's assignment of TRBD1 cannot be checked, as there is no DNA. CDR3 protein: CATLRDRETEAFF.